Listed below are T cell receptor beta chains from one sample, sequenced in a study of T cell changes during pregnancy in multiple sclerosis. Profiling relied on immunoSEQ multiplex PCR, and the TCRdb table lists in-frame clones only, not all of them. The table shows fewer than 55,000 clones, with around 92% occurring only once. Material for sequencing was peripheral blood. The receptors derive from a female donor with multiple sclerosis, enrolled in a pregnancy study. CDR3s include the opening cysteine and the closing phenylalanine or tryptophan. A D gene is named only where the DNA matches it firmly. Rows may omit the clone size; those that give it use once, few, many or a size class.

abundance: NA
len: 14
j_gene: TRBJ2-7
d_gene: NA
v_gene: TRBV5-1
CDR3nt: TGCGCCAGCAGTGTCGACAGCCCCAACTACGAGCAGTACTTC
CDR3aa: CASSVDSPNYEQYF

abundance: NA
len: 14
j_gene: TRBJ2-7
d_gene: TRBD2
v_gene: TRBV6-1
CDR3nt: TGTGCGACTAGCGGGAGCCGATTTACCTACGAGCAGTACTTC
CDR3aa: CATSGSRFTYEQYF

abundance: NA
len: 14
j_gene: TRBJ1-1
d_gene: TRBD1
v_gene: TRBV29-1
CDR3nt: TGCAGCGTTGGGGGACTAGGAGGGGGCCTTGAAGCTTTCTTT
CDR3aa: CSVGGLGGGLEAFF

abundance: once
len: 12
j_gene: TRBJ2-5
d_gene: NA
v_gene: TRBV9
CDR3nt: TGTGCCAGCAGCCTATACGGGGAGACCCAGTACTTC
CDR3aa: CASSLYGETQYF

abundance: NA
len: 15
j_gene: TRBJ1-1
d_gene: TRBD1
v_gene: TRBV30
CDR3nt: TGTGCCTGGAGTGTAGGGACAGGGCGTCGGACTGAAGCTTTCTTT
CDR3aa: CAWSVGTGRRTEAFF

abundance: NA
len: 15
j_gene: TRBJ1-3
d_gene: NA
v_gene: TRBV5-1
CDR3nt: TGCGCCAGCAGCCCGAACCTATACTCTGGAAACACCATATATTTT
CDR3aa: CASSPNLYSGNTIYF

abundance: NA
len: 14
j_gene: TRBJ2-7
d_gene: TRBD2
v_gene: TRBV11-1
CDR3nt: TGTGCCAGCAGCTGGGCGGGAGGGACCTACGAGCAGTACTTC
CDR3aa: CASSWAGGTYEQYF

abundance: NA
len: 17
j_gene: TRBJ1-2
d_gene: TRBD1
v_gene: TRBV11-2
CDR3nt: TGTGCCAGCAGCTCCCTCGGGGGGACAGGGGATCGGTATGGCTACACCTTC
CDR3aa: CASSSLGGTGDRYGYTF

abundance: NA
len: 16
j_gene: TRBJ2-7
d_gene: NA
v_gene: TRBV28
CDR3nt: TGTGCCAGCAGTTTAGTGCAAGGGCTTCCCTCCTACGAGCAGTACTTC
CDR3aa: CASSLVQGLPSYEQYF

abundance: NA
len: 14
j_gene: TRBJ2-2
d_gene: TRBD1
v_gene: TRBV19
CDR3nt: TGTGCCAGTATGAGGACAGGGGATACCGGGGAGCTGTTTTTT
CDR3aa: CASMRTGDTGELFF

abundance: NA
len: 16
j_gene: TRBJ1-4
d_gene: NA
v_gene: TRBV5-4
CDR3nt: TGTGCCAGCAGCGATTCTTCGGAGAGGACTAATGAAAAACTGTTTTTT
CDR3aa: CASSDSSERTNEKLFF

abundance: NA
len: 15
j_gene: TRBJ1-1
d_gene: NA
v_gene: TRBV5-1
CDR3nt: TGCGCCAGCAGCTTGGCCCCAGGGTTGGTCACTGAAGCTTTCTTT
CDR3aa: CASSLAPGLVTEAFF

abundance: NA
len: 13
j_gene: TRBJ1-2
d_gene: NA
v_gene: TRBV28
CDR3nt: TGTGCCAGCAGTTTAACGGAAATCTATGGCTACACCTTC
CDR3aa: CASSLTEIYGYTF

abundance: once
len: 15
j_gene: TRBJ1-5
d_gene: TRBD1
v_gene: TRBV5-8
CDR3nt: TGTGCCAGCAGCCCCGGGACAGGGCCCCATCAGCCCCAGCATTTT
CDR3aa: CASSPGTGPHQPQHF

abundance: NA
len: 14
j_gene: TRBJ2-5
d_gene: TRBD1
v_gene: TRBV7-9
CDR3nt: TGTGCCAGCACCTACAGGGGGACCCAAGAGACCCAGTACTTC
CDR3aa: CASTYRGTQETQYF

abundance: NA
len: 14
j_gene: TRBJ2-2
d_gene: TRBD2
v_gene: TRBV2
CDR3nt: TGTGCCAGCACGTGTAGCGGGAGCACCGGGGAGCTGTTTTTT
CDR3aa: CASTCSGSTGELFF

abundance: NA
len: 13
j_gene: TRBJ2-7
d_gene: NA
v_gene: TRBV18
CDR3nt: TGTGCCAGCTCTCCCGTAGGGGTCCACGAGCAGTACTTC
CDR3aa: CASSPVGVHEQYF

abundance: NA
len: 15
j_gene: TRBJ2-7
d_gene: TRBD1
v_gene: TRBV6-1
CDR3nt: TGTGCCAGCAGTGACAGACAGGGGGCCCCCTACGAGCAGTACTTC
CDR3aa: CASSDRQGAPYEQYF

abundance: NA
len: 14
j_gene: TRBJ2-7
d_gene: NA
v_gene: TRBV7-9
CDR3nt: TGTGCCAGCAGCTTAGCGCTAACTAGGCAGGGGCAGTACTTC
CDR3aa: CASSLALTRQGQYF

abundance: NA
len: 13
j_gene: TRBJ1-4
d_gene: NA
v_gene: TRBV27
CDR3nt: TGTGCCAGCGGTCCCTTTGGTTATGAAAAACTGTTTTTT
CDR3aa: CASGPFGYEKLFF

abundance: NA
len: 14
j_gene: TRBJ2-7
d_gene: NA
v_gene: TRBV7-9
CDR3nt: TGTGCCAGCAGCTTTGGCGGGGCCTCCTACGAGCAGTACTTC
CDR3aa: CASSFGGASYEQYF

abundance: NA
len: 15
j_gene: TRBJ2-5
d_gene: TRBD2
v_gene: TRBV10-1
CDR3nt: TGCGCCAGCAGTGAAGCGGGAAGGCCTCAAGAGACCCAGTACTTC
CDR3aa: CASSEAGRPQETQYF

abundance: NA
len: 14
j_gene: TRBJ1-3
d_gene: NA
v_gene: TRBV23-1
CDR3nt: TGCGCCAGCAGTCGACACGACTCTGGAAACACCATATATTTT
CDR3aa: CASSRHDSGNTIYF

abundance: NA
len: 14
j_gene: TRBJ2-7
d_gene: NA
v_gene: TRBV18
CDR3nt: TGTGCCAGCTCACTCCCGGACGGAGCCTACGAGCAGTACTTC
CDR3aa: CASSLPDGAYEQYF

abundance: NA
len: 13
j_gene: TRBJ2-5
d_gene: NA
v_gene: TRBV2
CDR3nt: TGTGCCAGCAGTGAAGCCCCTCAGGAGACCCAGTACTTC
CDR3aa: CASSEAPQETQYF

abundance: NA
len: 14
j_gene: TRBJ2-5
d_gene: TRBD1
v_gene: TRBV10-2
CDR3nt: TGCGCCAGCAGACCCGGACAGGGGGCAGAGACCCAGTACTTC
CDR3aa: CASRPGQGAETQYF

abundance: once
len: 15
j_gene: TRBJ2-7
d_gene: TRBD1
v_gene: TRBV4-3
CDR3nt: TGCGCCAGCAGCCAAGTCCGGGACAGCCGCAACGAGCAGTACTTC
CDR3aa: CASSQVRDSRNEQYF

abundance: NA
len: 17
j_gene: TRBJ2-1
d_gene: NA
v_gene: TRBV27
CDR3nt: TGTGCCAGCAACTTATACCGGCCGGGAACCTCCTACAATGAGCAGTTCTTC
CDR3aa: CASNLYRPGTSYNEQFF

abundance: NA
len: 14
j_gene: TRBJ1-1
d_gene: NA
v_gene: TRBV7-9
CDR3nt: TGTGCCAGCAGCTTATCTGGGGGAAACACTGAAGCTTTCTTT
CDR3aa: CASSLSGGNTEAFF